A single T cell receptor (beta chain) is shown here with its context. Its specific antigen is unknown. No much larger clone exists at a distance of one base, and base qualities are not known. This entry comes from a study of shared clonotypes between healthy human individuals (dated by TCRdb to 2019 to 2021). Background for the entire study: A few men and a couple of women, aged 18 to 49 years, made up the cohort. For each donor, CD4 naive and CD4 memory were each given three plates, CD8 naive was given two plates, and CD8 memory was given one plate. Blood TCR repertoires of several healthy adults were deeply sequenced to estimate repertoire size and the extent of clonotype sharing between individuals. Libraries were prepared and TCR repertoires were sequenced by different laboratories using diverse techniques, in order to increase sequencing depth and limit assay-specific biases. Between about 0.94 and 8.9 billion PBMCs per donor were obtained by leukapheresis. What the work shows at the level of the full study, not this receptor alone: Pairwise subsampling led to the expectation that sequencing depth would affect the degree of clonotype sharing among donors. The genetic and exposure-history diversity represented was limited by the small number of donors. Naive subsets generally had larger estimated clonotype richness than memory subsets. Sampling was restricted to blood, and TCR repertoires in tissues likely differ from the TCR repertoires found in blood. Even with the large sequencing depth, rarefaction of the sorted-subset datasets indicated that sequencing was incomplete. Compared with non-shared clonotypes, clonotypes shared by all four sorted-subset donors had higher generation probabilities. When a handful of donors were compared, the shared fraction of clonotypes was 5% to 6.5% for naive CD4, approximately 3.3% for naive CD8, more than 2% for memory CD4, and around 0.4% for memory CD8.

Using the deep immunoSEQ assay, multiplex PCR amplified TCR CDR3 regions from genomic DNA. Extracted genomic DNA from each cell subset was spread evenly across all wells of several immunoSEQ 96-well plates, with each plate serving as a replicate. For sorted subsets, about 200 ng genomic DNA, equal to some 28,000 T cell genomes, was loaded into each replicate PCR. Purified libraries were measured with a Qubit 3.0 fluorometer, size-checked on a Bioanalyzer 2100, and measured again with the KAPA Library Quantification kit. Each immunoSEQ 96-well plate was sequenced on its own single-read 150-cycle Illumina NextSeq 550 flow cell. The original methods were these. Because the immunoSEQ output held only junctional sequences and lacked quality scores, the filtering could not match the filtering applied to full-length reads. To assign V/J genes and CDR3, sequences were annotated against IMGT germline references using PyIR, a Python wrapper for IgBLAST v1.9. Reads with weak V/J assignments (E-value above 1e-6), missing CDR3, stop codons, out-of-frame junctions, or ambiguous translated residues were removed. V3J clonotypes were defined as sequences sharing the same inferred V gene, J gene, and CDR3 amino acid sequence. To compute the percentage overlap between repertoires, the number of shared unique clonotypes was divided by the size of the smaller repertoire. Richness of each repertoire was evaluated using RTK rarefaction, the Chao1 estimator, and Recon v2.1 estimates of unobserved clonotypes. Generation probabilities for all TCRbeta clonotypes obtained by the gDNA method from a few donors were computed using OLGA. TCRdb carries this immuneACCESS record with in-frame sequences only. Its versions omit some clonotypes, under half of them owing to an unresolved V gene in the studies checked, with the rest unexplained. Clonal size and the V and J genes are those of that table, whereas D and trimming came from the DNA. The sample includes over a million clones, with around 74% observed a single time. The ten largest account for around 1.5% of the sample.

Donors were healthy HIV-negative adults with no recently reported acute infections or vaccinations. All donors were Caucasian adults living in Nashville, Tennessee, USA. CD4+ T cells were enriched by magnetic negative selection, after which naive cells were positively selected on CD45RA and the negative fraction was taken as the memory subset. After blood collection by leukapheresis, PBMCs were isolated using Ficoll-Histopaque density gradient centrifugation and then cryopreserved in the vapor phase of liquid nitrogen. Purity and quantity of every magnetically sorted T cell population were checked by analytical flow cytometry. Genomic DNA was isolated from each sorted fraction and quantified by UV absorbance on a Nanodrop 2000c. CDR3 length: 13 amino acids, cysteine to phenylalanine. Left in the record is the CDR3 DNA by itself, 39 bases read in frame from the first base. Sequences SNHLY (CDR1) and FYNNEI (CDR2) are obtained from the germline V gene. Here V drops 8 bases and J drops 1 base, and the junction holds 1 base not matched to any gene.

Recombination linked TRBV2 to TRBJ2-2, with 7 bases in between that match TRBD1. The sample taken for sequencing was memory CD4+ T cells sorted from blood. This sample's cell subset or site label indicates: CD45RA-negative fraction. This clonotype originated in a man between 18 and 29 years old in good health. The CDR3 loop reads CASRQGNTGELFF. At the DNA level, the sequence is TGTGCCAGCCGACAGGGGAACACCGGGGAGCTGTTTTTT.